These T cell receptor beta chains were read from a single sample in a study of OX40 agonist ivuxolimab in advanced cancers. The method was immunoSEQ multiplex PCR; TCRdb's version includes in-frame clones alone and lacks a portion of them. The sample yields around 68,000 clones, approximately 90% seen once. The sample consisted of CD4+ or CD8+ T cells sorted from blood, taken in a trial of the OX40 agonist ivuxolimab. These receptors were collected from an adult with an advanced solid tumor such as melanoma, head and neck, liver or kidney cancer. Each CDR3 is given with its conserved first and last residue.

j_gene: TRBJ2-7
v_gene: TRBV5-1
CDR3aa: CASSLEGGPDEQYF

j_gene: TRBJ1-6
v_gene: TRBV19
CDR3aa: CASSIQGASSYNSPLHF

j_gene: TRBJ2-5
v_gene: TRBV5-1
CDR3aa: CASHRRDQETQYF

j_gene: TRBJ1-5
v_gene: TRBV5-3
CDR3aa: CARSQTGEGQPQHF

j_gene: TRBJ2-7
v_gene: TRBV5-8
CDR3aa: CASSLGQGPYEQYF

j_gene: TRBJ2-7
v_gene: TRBV10-3
CDR3aa: CAIGRQESNYEQYF

j_gene: TRBJ1-3
v_gene: TRBV6-4
CDR3aa: CKAPPPPVTDSERAGNTIYF

j_gene: TRBJ1-2
v_gene: TRBV27
CDR3aa: CASSPRTGANYGYTF

j_gene: TRBJ2-1
v_gene: TRBV5-6
CDR3aa: CASSLSKLAGGYNEQFF

j_gene: TRBJ1-5
v_gene: TRBV9
CDR3aa: CASSVGLYNQPQHF

j_gene: TRBJ1-2
v_gene: TRBV15
CDR3aa: CATSNRRATNYGYTF

j_gene: TRBJ2-5
v_gene: TRBV10-3
CDR3aa: CAISESTSIVETQYF

j_gene: TRBJ2-3
v_gene: TRBV4-2
CDR3aa: CASSQDPPGLAGVDTQYF

j_gene: TRBJ2-5
v_gene: TRBV5-4
CDR3aa: CASSSPLAGGRETQYF

j_gene: TRBJ2-7
v_gene: TRBV7-2
CDR3aa: CASSSRDGTYEQYF

j_gene: TRBJ2-2
v_gene: TRBV14
CDR3aa: CASSQETGELFF

j_gene: TRBJ1-1
v_gene: TRBV5-1
CDR3aa: CASSRQGSITEAFF

j_gene: TRBJ2-3
v_gene: TRBV9
CDR3aa: CASSVLSGGGDTQYF

j_gene: TRBJ2-5
v_gene: TRBV7-8
CDR3aa: CASSFGGSETQYF

j_gene: TRBJ2-2
v_gene: TRBV19
CDR3aa: CASSNLAGGPTGELFF

j_gene: TRBJ2-3
v_gene: TRBV4-2
CDR3aa: CASSQDGTSGDTDTQYF

j_gene: TRBJ1-5
v_gene: TRBV6-1
CDR3aa: CASSDTGAGNQPQHF

j_gene: TRBJ2-1
v_gene: TRBV10-3
CDR3aa: CAISPPNEQFF

j_gene: TRBJ1-2
v_gene: TRBV29-1
CDR3aa: CSVVGGRNYGYTF

j_gene: TRBJ2-7
v_gene: TRBV30
CDR3aa: CAWSATPLGSEQYF

j_gene: TRBJ2-5
v_gene: TRBV7-9
CDR3aa: CASSLGRGDPETQYF

j_gene: TRBJ1-1
v_gene: TRBV6-6
CDR3aa: CASSRQGTEAFF

j_gene: TRBJ2-7
v_gene: TRBV28
CDR3aa: CASGTVATYEQYF

j_gene: TRBJ2-1
v_gene: TRBV6-6
CDR3aa: CASSILGVNEQFF

j_gene: TRBJ1-2
v_gene: TRBV27
CDR3aa: CASSPQGHGYTF

j_gene: TRBJ2-2
v_gene: TRBV7-3
CDR3aa: CASSPGDRSGELFF

j_gene: TRBJ1-1
v_gene: TRBV6-5
CDR3aa: CASTRGFGGREAFF

j_gene: TRBJ1-1
v_gene: TRBV25-1
CDR3aa: CASNGFDGGSGTEAFF

j_gene: TRBJ2-5
v_gene: TRBV6-6
CDR3aa: CASSYTLLQETQYF

j_gene: TRBJ2-7
v_gene: TRBV19
CDR3aa: CASSSRGTGRYEQYF

j_gene: TRBJ1-3
v_gene: TRBV6-6
CDR3aa: CASSYTGGTGNTIYF

j_gene: TRBJ2-1
v_gene: TRBV5-4
CDR3aa: CASSHPGSDEQFF

j_gene: TRBJ2-2
v_gene: TRBV5-4
CDR3aa: CASSPLAGLVNTGELFF

j_gene: TRBJ1-4
v_gene: TRBV9
CDR3aa: CASSQRAITNEKLFF

j_gene: TRBJ2-1
v_gene: TRBV19
CDR3aa: CASSIRYNEQFF

j_gene: TRBJ2-7
v_gene: TRBV9
CDR3aa: CASSPEGWREQYF